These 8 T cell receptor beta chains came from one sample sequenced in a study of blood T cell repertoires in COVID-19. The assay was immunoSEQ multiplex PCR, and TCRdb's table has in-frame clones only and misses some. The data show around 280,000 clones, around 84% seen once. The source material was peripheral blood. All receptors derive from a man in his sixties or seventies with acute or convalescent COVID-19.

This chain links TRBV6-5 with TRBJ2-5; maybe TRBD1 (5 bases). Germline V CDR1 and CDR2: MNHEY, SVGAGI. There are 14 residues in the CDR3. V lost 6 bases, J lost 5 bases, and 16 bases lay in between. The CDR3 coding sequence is TGTGCCAGCAGCCAGTTTAGGGGCTGGGAGACCCAGTACTTC. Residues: CASSQFRGWETQYF.

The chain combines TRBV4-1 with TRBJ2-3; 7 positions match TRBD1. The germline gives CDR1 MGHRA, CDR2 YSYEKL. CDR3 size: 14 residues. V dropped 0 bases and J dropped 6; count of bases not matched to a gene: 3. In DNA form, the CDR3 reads TGCGCCAGCAGCCAAGACCCACAGGGGGATACGCAGTATTTT. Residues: CASSQDPQGDTQYF.

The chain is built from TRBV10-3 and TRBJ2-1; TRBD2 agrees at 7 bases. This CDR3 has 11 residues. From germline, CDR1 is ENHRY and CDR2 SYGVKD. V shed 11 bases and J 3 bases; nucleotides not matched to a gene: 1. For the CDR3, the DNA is TGTGCCGGGGGGGGCTACAATGAGCAGTTCTTC. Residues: CAGGGYNEQFF.

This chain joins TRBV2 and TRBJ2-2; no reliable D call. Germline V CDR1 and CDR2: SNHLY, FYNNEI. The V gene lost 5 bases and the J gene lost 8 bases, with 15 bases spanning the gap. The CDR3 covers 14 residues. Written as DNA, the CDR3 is TGTGCCAGCAGTACACAAATCCCCGTTGGGGAGCTGTTTTTT. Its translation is CASSTQIPVGELFF. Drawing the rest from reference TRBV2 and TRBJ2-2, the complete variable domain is EPEVTQTPSHQVTQMGQEVILRCVPISNHLYFYWYRQILGQKVEFLVSFYNNEISEKSEIFDDQFSVERPDGSNFTLKIRSTKLEDSAMYFCASSTQIPVGELFFGEGSRLTVL.

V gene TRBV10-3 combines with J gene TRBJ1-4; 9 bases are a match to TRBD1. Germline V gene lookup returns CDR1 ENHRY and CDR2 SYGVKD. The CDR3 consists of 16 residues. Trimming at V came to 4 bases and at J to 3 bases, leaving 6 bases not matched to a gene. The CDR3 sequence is CAISADRGEANEKLFF. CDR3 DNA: TGTGCCATCAGTGCGGACAGGGGCGAAGCTAATGAAAAACTGTTTTTT.

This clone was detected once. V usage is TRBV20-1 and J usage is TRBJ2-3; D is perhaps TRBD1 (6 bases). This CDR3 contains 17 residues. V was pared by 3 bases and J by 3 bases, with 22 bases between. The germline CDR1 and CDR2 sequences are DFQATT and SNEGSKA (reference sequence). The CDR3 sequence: CSASRGSQLVGTDTQYF. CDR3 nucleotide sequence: TGCAGTGCTAGTAGGGGGAGTCAGTTGGTGGGGACAGATACGCAGTATTTT.

CDR3 protein: CASLPLSTDTQYF. The DNA for the CDR3 is TGTGCCAGCCTTCCACTGAGCACAGATACGCAGTATTTT. The chain has TRBV25-1 and TRBJ2-3; D remains ambiguous. The germline gives CDR1 MGHDK, CDR2 SYGVNS. The CDR3 is 13 amino acids. Trimming took 8 bases from V and 0 from J, leaving 9 bases between them.

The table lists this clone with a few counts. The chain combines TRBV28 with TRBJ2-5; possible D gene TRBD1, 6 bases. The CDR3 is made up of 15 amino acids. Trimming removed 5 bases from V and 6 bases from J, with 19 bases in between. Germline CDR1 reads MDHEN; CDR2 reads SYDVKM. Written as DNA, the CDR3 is TGTGCCAGCAGTCTCACCGGGACACAGGACCAGACCCAGTACTTC. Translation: CASSLTGTQDQTQYF.